This TCR beta chain is drawn from a study of OX40 agonist ivuxolimab in advanced cancers. Overall study: Ivuxolimab, an agonist antibody against OX40 (CD134), was given to patients. Of the participants, 40% to 50% had some prior anti-PD-1, anti-PD-L1 or anti-CTLA-4 therapy, which was allowed. Patients with hepatocellular carcinoma, melanoma, renal cell or head and neck cancer made up the dose-escalation patients. Study-level results: Among the lowest peripheral clonal expansion occurred in 0.1-3.0 mg/kg partial responders.

This CDR3 has 16 residues. The V and J ends lost 2 bases and 6 bases, in that order; junction bases with no gene match: 6. Germline V gene data show CDR1 as SGHAT and CDR2 as FQNNGV. Measured with immunoSEQ multiplex PCR; TCRdb has only the in-frame clones, and not every one. Among 80,000 or so clones listed, 70% to 90% were seen once. In the case of this clone: Its antigen is currently unknown.

J is TRBJ2-2 and V is TRBV11-2; 10 bases map to TRBD1. Material: CD4+ or CD8+ T cells sorted from blood, obtained in a trial of the OX40 agonist ivuxolimab. The sequence derives from an adult with an advanced solid tumor such as melanoma, head and neck, liver or kidney cancer. CDR3 amino acids: CASSLPGQGLAGELFF. CDR3 in DNA: TGTGCCAGCAGCTTACCGGGACAGGGGTTGGCCGGGGAGCTGTTTTTT.